A single sample is the source of the 4 T cell receptor beta chains below, sequenced in a study of shared clonotypes between healthy human individuals. Libraries were prepared by immunoSEQ multiplex PCR; TCRdb keeps only in-frame clonotypes and omits some of them. This table has around 320,000 clones, roughly 84% appearing once. The sequenced material came from memory CD8+ T cells sorted from blood. The subset is: CD45RO+ cells pooled with CCR7-negative TemRA cells. The receptors come from a man between 18 and 29 years old in good health.

The J gene is TRBJ2-6, the V gene TRBV5-1; 8 positions match TRBD2. With 4 bases clipped from V and 0 bases from J, the junction kept 3 bases outside the gene matches. In germline, CDR1 is SGHRS, CDR2 YFSETQ. The CDR3 covers 16 residues. In nucleotides, the CDR3 is TGCGCCAGCAGCCCTAGCGGGTTCTCTGGGGCCAACGTCCTGACTTTC. Encoded protein: CASSPSGFSGANVLTF. Based on the CDR3 plus reference TRBV5-1 and TRBJ2-6, the full variable domain is KAGVTQTPRYLIKTRGQQVTLSCSPISGHRSVSWYQQTPGQGLQFLFEYFSETQRNKGNFPGRFSGRQFSNSRSEMNVSTLELGDSALYLCASSPSGFSGANVLTFGAGSRLTVL.

The rearrangement uses TRBV13 and TRBJ2-7; 8 nucleotides agree with TRBD1. The V gene's germline CDR1 is PRHDT and CDR2 FYEKMQ (reference sequence). V was pared by 5 bases and J by 5 bases, with 11 bases of the junction left unmatched. This CDR3 region has 15 residues. The CDR3: CASSPGPGGANEQYF. The CDR3 DNA reads TGTGCCAGCAGCCCGGGGCCAGGGGGCGCGAACGAGCAGTACTTC.

J is TRBJ2-2 and V is TRBV5-1; D remains ambiguous. V shed 0 bases and J shed 0 bases, with 6 bases lying between them. This CDR3 spans 15 amino acids. The germline CDR1 and CDR2 sequences are SGHRS and YFSETQ. The CDR3 reads CASSLVRTNTGELFF. For the CDR3, the DNA is TGCGCCAGCAGCTTGGTCAGGACGAACACCGGGGAGCTGTTTTTT.

V gene TRBV30 combines with J gene TRBJ2-2; the D is unclear. CDR3 length equals 15 residues. V was trimmed by 4 bases and J by 3 bases, leaving 15 bases between them. The germline V gene has CDR1 GTSNPN and CDR2 SVGIG (reference sequence). The CDR3 protein is CAWNGVRTYTGELFF. As DNA, the CDR3 is TGTGCCTGGAATGGGGTGAGGACCTACACCGGGGAGCTGTTTTTT.